The 23 T cell receptor beta chains below all came from one sample that was sequenced in a study of blood T cells in healthy people across ages. Together with a sample-barcoded 5' primer, a J-beta primer mix was included in a second PCR lasting roughly 6 to 12 cycles. TCRdb itself ran the 5' RACE reads through MiXCR, one entry per CDR3 protein. The sample yields hundreds of thousands of distinct CDR3 sequences, around 30% seen once. The sample was blood. Every receptor here comes from a woman aged 80 or over in good health.

Worth noting for this clonotype: A read error may be the cause here, since a much bigger clone is one base away. The CDR3 here is CASSLEGRGYNEQYF. DNA for the CDR3: TGTGCCAGCAGTTTAGAGGGTAGGGGATACAATGAGCAGTACTTC. V and J are TRBV27 and TRBJ2-7; D may match TRBD1 or TRBD2 (5 bases each). The CDR3 has 15 amino acids. Germline assignment: CDR1 MNHEY and CDR2 SMNVEV (reference sequence). Trimming shortened V by 2 bases and J by 7 bases, and 18 bases separated the two germline ends.

Only a few counts were recorded for this clonotype. It may be a read error: a sequence one base away is much more abundant. The chain carries TRBV7-2 and TRBJ2-5; TRBD2 is a possible D gene (5 bases). The CDR3 length is 13 residues. V was shortened by 5 bases and J by 11 bases, with 18 bases between the two germline ends. Germline values: CDR1 SGHTA, CDR2 FQGNSA. The DNA for the CDR3 is TGTGCCAGCAGCCCAAGACGAGGGTTTGAGCAGTACTTC. Protein: CASSPRRGFEQYF.

This clonotype has ten or more counts. V and J are TRBV5-1 and TRBJ1-2, with TRBD1 matching 8 bases. The germline CDR1 and CDR2 sequences are SGHRS and YFSETQ. CDR3 length: 13 amino acids. V was clipped by 3 bases and J by 6 bases; unmatched bases: 4. This CDR3 reads CASSSDRANGYTF. The CDR3 DNA reads TGCGCCAGCAGCTCGGACAGGGCAAATGGCTACACCTTC.

This clonotype was observed a handful of times. The rearrangement links TRBV6-2 or TRBV6-3 to TRBJ1-1; 7 bases match TRBD1. Germline V lookup: CDR1 MNHEY, CDR2 SVGEGT. V was clipped by 7 bases and J by 4 bases; unmatched bases: 9. The CDR3 length is 14 residues. The CDR3 spells CASNPTGLGTEAFF. As DNA, the CDR3 is TGTGCCAGCAACCCGACAGGGTTGGGCACTGAAGCTTTCTTT.

This chain joins TRBV20-1 and TRBJ2-1; 11 nucleotides align to TRBD2. Germline CDR1 is DFQATT and CDR2 is SNEGSKA (reference sequence). V dropped 7 bases and J dropped 1; count of bases not matched to a gene: 6. The CDR3 runs to 15 residues. The CDR3 DNA sequence: TGCAGTGTCTTAGCGGGAGGGTTTTCCTACAATGAGCAGTTCTTC. The encoded protein is CSVLAGGFSYNEQFF.

This clonotype was seen a few times. The CDR3 loop reads CSARVGGSIGEQYF. CDR3 in DNA: TGCAGTGCTAGAGTAGGAGGGTCTATAGGGGAGCAGTACTTC. The chain is built from TRBV20-1 and TRBJ2-7, with D perhaps matching TRBD2 (6 bases). Germline lookup yields CDR1 DFQATT and CDR2 SNEGSKA (reference sequence). V was trimmed by 1 base and J by 7 bases, leaving 17 bases between them. The CDR3 length is 14 residues.

V usage is TRBV3-1 and J usage is TRBJ2-1, with 9 positions matching TRBD1. V gave up 5 bases and J gave up 10 bases; unmatched junction bases: 27. The CDR3 extends over 20 amino acids. Looked up from germline, CDR1 is LGHDT and CDR2 is YNNKEL (reference sequence). The CDR3 loop reads CASSRAITGCGDRASREQFF. The CDR3 DNA reads as TGTGCCAGCAGCAGAGCCATTACCGGTTGCGGGGACAGGGCTAGTAGGGAGCAGTTCTTC.

This clonotype has a count of ten or more. The V call is TRBV7-8, the J call TRBJ2-3, with D uncertain. The ends were cut back, 4 bases at V and 0 bases at J, with 17 bases in the middle. There are 17 residues in the CDR3. The germline V gene has CDR1 SGHVS and CDR2 FQNEAQ. CDR3 nucleotide sequence: TGTGCCAGCAGCTCCCCGTTCGGTCGAGGAAGCACAGATACGCAGTATTTT. This translates into CASSSPFGRGSTDTQYF.

As for this clonotype: A much larger clone is a single base away; this may be a read error. The chain has TRBV12-3 or TRBV12-4 and TRBJ2-5; a possible D gene is TRBD1 (5 bases). This CDR3 region has 12 residues. The CDR3 nucleotides are TGTGCCGGCAGTTTAGGGGAAGAGACCCAGTACTTC. It translates to CAGSLGEETQYF.

This clonotype occurred a few times. The chain combines TRBV4-1 with TRBJ2-2; TRBD1 agrees at 11 bases. Germline V lookup: CDR1 MGHRA, CDR2 YSYEKL. This CDR3 is built from 16 residues. The junction had 3 bases not matched to a gene; V was cut back by 0 bases and J by 6 bases. CDR3: CASSQDRDRGSGELFF. The CDR3 nucleotides are TGCGCCAGCAGCCAAGACCGGGACAGGGGGTCCGGGGAGCTGTTTTTT.

Only a few counts were recorded for this clonotype. The J gene is TRBJ2-1, the V gene TRBV7-8; the match to TRBD2 covers 9 bases. The germline V gene encodes CDR1 SGHVS and CDR2 FQNEAQ. This CDR3 is built from 16 residues. The V and J ends lost 5 bases and 5 bases, in that order; junction bases with no gene match: 10. CDR3: CASSIHSSGTHNEQFF. In nucleotides, the CDR3 is TGTGCCAGCAGCATCCACTCTAGCGGGACCCACAATGAGCAGTTCTTC.

This clonotype was observed many times. V is TRBV28 and J is TRBJ2-4; TRBD1 or TRBD2 may be the D gene (5 bases each). The CDR3 covers 14 residues. Looked up from germline, CDR1 is MDHEN and CDR2 is SYDVKM. V gave up 5 bases and J gave up 10 bases, with 18 bases separating them. CDR3 region: CASSTRGSGAIQYF. DNA for the CDR3: TGTGCCAGCAGTACCAGAGGCTCCGGGGCAATTCAGTACTTC.

At least ten counts were recorded for this clonotype. The chain uses TRBV20-1 and TRBJ2-1; 8 bases line up with TRBD2. The CDR3 has 14 amino acids. With V trimmed by 5 bases and J by 3 bases, 6 bases remained unmatched. From germline, CDR1 is DFQATT and CDR2 SNEGSKA (reference sequence). The CDR3 DNA follows: TGCAGTGCTCGAAGCGGGGGAAACTACAATGAGCAGTTCTTC. Translated, it gives CSARSGGNYNEQFF.

The chain couples TRBV30 to TRBJ1-6; 7 bases fit TRBD1. This CDR3 has 16 amino acids. J gave up 0 bases and V 6 bases, and 8 bases lay outside the gene matches. The V gene's germline CDR1 is GTSNPN and CDR2 SVGIG (reference sequence). CDR3 DNA: TGTGCCTGTCAGGACAGGTTAAGCTCCTATAATTCACCCCTCCACTTT. Amino acid sequence: CACQDRLSSYNSPLHF. Using reference TRBV30 and TRBJ1-6 for the parts outside the CDR3, the full variable domain is SQTIHQWPATLVQPVGSPLSLECTVEGTSNPNLYWYRQAAGRGLQLLFYSVGIGQISSEVPQNLSASRPQDRQFILSSKKLLLSDSGFYLCACQDRLSSYNSPLHFGNGTRLTVT.

This clonotype was seen at least ten times. The chain links TRBV6-2 or TRBV6-3 to TRBJ2-1; 8 bases match TRBD1. From germline, CDR1 is MNHEY and CDR2 SVGEGT. V lost 5 bases and J lost 8; bases outside the gene matches: 8. The CDR3 length is 14 residues. The CDR3 coding sequence is TGTGCCAGCAGTCAAAGGACAGGGAACGATGAGCAGTTCTTC. It specifies CASSQRTGNDEQFF.

This clonotype was counted only a few times. The CDR3 loop reads CAISESGHGGYGYTF. CDR3 in DNA: TGTGCCATCAGTGAGTCTGGACATGGGGGGTATGGCTACACCTTC. V is TRBV10-3 and J is TRBJ1-2; D is perhaps TRBD1 (5 bases). The CDR3 totals 15 residues. Between the trimmed V and J ends, which lost 0 bases and 5 bases, there was a span of 13 bases. CDR1 is ENHRY, CDR2 SYGVKD, per germline.

The rearrangement links TRBV12-3 or TRBV12-4 to TRBJ1-1; tentatively, D is TRBD1 (5 bases). Trimming stripped 4 bases from V and 1 base from J, with 10 bases between. This CDR3 comprises 14 residues. The CDR3 here is CASSYRDGNTEAFF. The CDR3 coding sequence is TGTGCCAGCAGTTACCGGGACGGGAACACTGAAGCTTTCTTT.

This clonotype was picked up many times. The chain combines TRBV28 with TRBJ2-7, with 9 bases aligning to TRBD2. Germline CDR1 MDHEN, CDR2 SYDVKM. The J segment lost 6 bases and the V segment lost 5 bases, leaving 11 bases of the junction unmatched. The CDR3 spans 15 residues. Here the CDR3 DNA reads TGTGCCAGCAGTGTTAGCGGGGGCGGGCAATCCGAGCAGTACTTC. This codes for CASSVSGGGQSEQYF.

In regard to this clonotype: One base away lies a much larger clone, so this may be a sequencing read error. The DNA for the CDR3 is TGCGCCAGCAGCCCACGGCACAGCAGCGGTGAGCAGTACTTC. Translating gives CASSPRHSSGEQYF. V is TRBV4-3 and J is TRBJ2-7; D perhaps matches TRBD2 (5 bases). V was clipped by 4 bases and J by 7 bases, with 17 bases between them. CDR1 is LGHNA and CDR2 is YSLEER in the germline V gene. This CDR3 has 14 residues.

This rearrangement joins TRBV12-3 or TRBV12-4 to TRBJ1-1; D is unclear. Trimming took off 3 bases at V and 6 bases at J, with 8 bases between the two ends. The CDR3 has 12 residues. This chain's CDR3 is CASSFEGPEAFF. CDR3 nucleotide sequence: TGTGCCAGCAGTTTTGAGGGTCCTGAAGCTTTCTTT.

A note on this clonotype: This sequence may be a read error, since a much larger clone differs from it by one base. This chain uses TRBV3-1 with TRBJ2-6, with TRBD2 as a possible D gene (6 bases). Germline V gene sequence: CDR1 LGHDT, CDR2 YNNKEL (reference sequence). There are 15 residues in the CDR3. The CDR3 region has the DNA TGTGCCAGCAGTGAGTGGGGGGATGGGACCAACGTCCTGACTTTC. Translation gives CASSEWGDGTNVLTF.

The V and J genes are TRBV11-2 and TRBJ2-3; a weak D match, TRBD2 (5 bases). The CDR3 consists of 15 residues. The germline CDR1 and CDR2 sequences are SGHAT and FQNNGV. V lost 1 base and J lost 3, with 11 bases in between. CDR3: CASSLVAISTDTQYF. The DNA for the CDR3 is TGTGCCAGCAGCTTAGTAGCGATCAGTACAGATACGCAGTATTTT.

Comments on this clonotype: A much larger clone sits a single nucleotide away, making a read error possible. The V gene is TRBV18, the J gene TRBJ2-5; no definite D call. CDR1 is KGHSH and CDR2 is LQKENI in the germline V gene. This CDR3 spans 13 amino acids. The CDR3 nucleotides are TGTGCCAACTCACCAGAGACGAAAGAGACCCAGTACTTC. It encodes CANSPETKETQYF.